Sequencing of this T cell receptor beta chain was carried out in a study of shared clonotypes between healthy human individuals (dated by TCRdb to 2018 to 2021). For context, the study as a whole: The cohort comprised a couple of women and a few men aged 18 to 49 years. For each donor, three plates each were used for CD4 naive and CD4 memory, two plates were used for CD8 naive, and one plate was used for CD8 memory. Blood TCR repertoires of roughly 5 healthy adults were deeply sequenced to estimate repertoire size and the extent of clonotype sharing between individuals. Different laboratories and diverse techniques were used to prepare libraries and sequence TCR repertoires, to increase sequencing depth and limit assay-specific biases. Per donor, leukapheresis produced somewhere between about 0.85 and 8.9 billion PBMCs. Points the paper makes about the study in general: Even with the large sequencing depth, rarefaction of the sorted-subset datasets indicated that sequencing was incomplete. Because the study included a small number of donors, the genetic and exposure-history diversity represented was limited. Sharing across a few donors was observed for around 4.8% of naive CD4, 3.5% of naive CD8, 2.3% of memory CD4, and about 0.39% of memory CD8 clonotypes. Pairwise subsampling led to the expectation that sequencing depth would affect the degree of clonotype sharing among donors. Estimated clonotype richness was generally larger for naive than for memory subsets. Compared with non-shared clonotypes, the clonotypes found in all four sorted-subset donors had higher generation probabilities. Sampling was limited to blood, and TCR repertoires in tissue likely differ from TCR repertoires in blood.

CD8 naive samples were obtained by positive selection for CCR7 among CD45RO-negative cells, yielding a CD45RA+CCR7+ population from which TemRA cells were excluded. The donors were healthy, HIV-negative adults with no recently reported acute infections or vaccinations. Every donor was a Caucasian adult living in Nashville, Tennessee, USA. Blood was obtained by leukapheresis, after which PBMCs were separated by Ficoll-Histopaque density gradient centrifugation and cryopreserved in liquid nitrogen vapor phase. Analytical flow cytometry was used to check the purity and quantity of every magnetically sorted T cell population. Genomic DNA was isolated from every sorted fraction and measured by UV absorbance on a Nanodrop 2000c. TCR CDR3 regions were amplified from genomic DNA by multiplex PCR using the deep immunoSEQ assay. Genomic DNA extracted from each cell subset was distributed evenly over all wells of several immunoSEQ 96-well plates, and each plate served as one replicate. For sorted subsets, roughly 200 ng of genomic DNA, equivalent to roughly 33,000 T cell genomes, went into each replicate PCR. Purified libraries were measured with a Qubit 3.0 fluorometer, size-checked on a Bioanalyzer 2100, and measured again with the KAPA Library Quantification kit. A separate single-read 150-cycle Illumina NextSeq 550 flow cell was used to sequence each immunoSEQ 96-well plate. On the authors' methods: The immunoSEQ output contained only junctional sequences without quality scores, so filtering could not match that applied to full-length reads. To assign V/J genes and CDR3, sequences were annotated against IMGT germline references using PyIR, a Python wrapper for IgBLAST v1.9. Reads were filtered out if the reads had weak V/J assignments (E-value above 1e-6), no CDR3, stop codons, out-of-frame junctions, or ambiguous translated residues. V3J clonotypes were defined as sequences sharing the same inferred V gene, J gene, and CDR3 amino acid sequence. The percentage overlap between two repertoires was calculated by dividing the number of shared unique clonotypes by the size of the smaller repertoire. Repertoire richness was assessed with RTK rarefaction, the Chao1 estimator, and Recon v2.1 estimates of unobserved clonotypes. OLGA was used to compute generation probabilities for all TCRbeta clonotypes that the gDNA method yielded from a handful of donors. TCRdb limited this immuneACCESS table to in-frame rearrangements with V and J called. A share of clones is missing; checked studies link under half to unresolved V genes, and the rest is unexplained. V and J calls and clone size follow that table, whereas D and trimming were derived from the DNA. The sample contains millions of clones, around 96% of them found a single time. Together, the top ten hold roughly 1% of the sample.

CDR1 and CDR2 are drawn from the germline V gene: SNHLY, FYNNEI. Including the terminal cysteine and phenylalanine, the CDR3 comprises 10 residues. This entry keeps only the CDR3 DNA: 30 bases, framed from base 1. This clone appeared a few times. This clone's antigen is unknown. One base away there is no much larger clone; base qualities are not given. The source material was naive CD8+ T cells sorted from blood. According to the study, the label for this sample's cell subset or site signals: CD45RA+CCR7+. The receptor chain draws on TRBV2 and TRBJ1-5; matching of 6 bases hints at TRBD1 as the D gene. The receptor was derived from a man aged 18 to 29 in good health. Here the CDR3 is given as CRQGNQPQHF. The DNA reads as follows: TGTAGACAGGGCAATCAGCCCCAGCATTTT. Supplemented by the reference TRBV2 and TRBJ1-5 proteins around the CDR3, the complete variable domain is EPEVTQTPSHQVTQMGQEVILRCVPISNHLYFYWYRQILGQKVEFLVSFYNNEISEKSEIFDDQFSVERPDGSNFTLKIRSTKLEDSAMYFCRQGNQPQHFGDGTRLSIL.